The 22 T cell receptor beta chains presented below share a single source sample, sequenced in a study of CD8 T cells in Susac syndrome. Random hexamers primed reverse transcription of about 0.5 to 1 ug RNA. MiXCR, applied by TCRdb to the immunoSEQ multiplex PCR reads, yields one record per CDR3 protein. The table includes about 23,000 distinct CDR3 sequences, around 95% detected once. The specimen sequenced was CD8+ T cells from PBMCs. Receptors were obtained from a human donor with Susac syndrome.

CDR3 loop: CASSQSGWRSSYEQYF. DNA for the CDR3: TGTGCCAGCAGTCAATCAGGGTGGAGAAGCTCCTACGAGCAGTACTTC. The chain recombines TRBV6-2 or TRBV6-3 with TRBJ2-7, with D possibly matching TRBD1 (5 bases). V lost 5 bases, J lost 0 bases, and 17 bases lay in between. The CDR3 totals 16 residues. In germline, CDR1 is MNHEY, CDR2 SVGEGT.

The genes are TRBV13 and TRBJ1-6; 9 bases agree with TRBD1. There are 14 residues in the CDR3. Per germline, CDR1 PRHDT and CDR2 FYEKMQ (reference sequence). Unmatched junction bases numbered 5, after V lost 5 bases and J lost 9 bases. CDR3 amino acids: CASSLDRGLSPLHF. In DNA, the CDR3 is TGTGCCAGCAGCCTGGACAGGGGACTTTCACCCCTCCACTTT.

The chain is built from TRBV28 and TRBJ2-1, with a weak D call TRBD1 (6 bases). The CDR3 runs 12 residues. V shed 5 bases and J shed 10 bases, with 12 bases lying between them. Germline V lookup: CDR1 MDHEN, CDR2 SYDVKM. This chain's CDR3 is CASSGGLQEQFF. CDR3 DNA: TGTGCCAGCAGTGGGGGCCTTCAAGAGCAGTTCTTC. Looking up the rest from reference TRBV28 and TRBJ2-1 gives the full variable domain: DVKVTQSSRYLVKRTGEKVFLECVQDMDHENMFWYRQDPGLGLRLIYFSYDVKMKEKGDIPEGYSVSREKKERFSLILESASTNQTSMYLCASSGGLQEQFFGPGTRLTVL.

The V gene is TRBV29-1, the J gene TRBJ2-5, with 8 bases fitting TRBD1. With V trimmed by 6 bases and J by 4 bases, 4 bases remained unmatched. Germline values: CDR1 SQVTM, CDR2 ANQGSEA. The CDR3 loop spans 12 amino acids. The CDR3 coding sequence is TGCAGCGTAGGGACAGGTATAGAGACCCAGTACTTC. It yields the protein CSVGTGIETQYF.

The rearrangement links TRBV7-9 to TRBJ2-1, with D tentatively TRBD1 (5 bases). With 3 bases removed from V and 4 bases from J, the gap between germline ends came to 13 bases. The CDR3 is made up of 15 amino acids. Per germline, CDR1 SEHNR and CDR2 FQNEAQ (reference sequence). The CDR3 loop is CASSFVTDRYNEQFF. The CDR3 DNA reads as TGTGCCAGCAGCTTTGTTACTGACAGATACAATGAGCAGTTCTTC.

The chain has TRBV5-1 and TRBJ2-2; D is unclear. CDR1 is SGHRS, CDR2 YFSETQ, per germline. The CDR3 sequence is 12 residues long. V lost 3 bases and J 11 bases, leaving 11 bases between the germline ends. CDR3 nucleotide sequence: TGCGCCAGCAGCTCTCAGGCCGCCGAGCTGTTTTTT. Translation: CASSSQAAELFF.

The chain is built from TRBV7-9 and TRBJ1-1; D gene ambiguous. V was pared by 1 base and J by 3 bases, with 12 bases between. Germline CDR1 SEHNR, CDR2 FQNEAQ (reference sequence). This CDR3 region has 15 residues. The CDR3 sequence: CASSLVTRSDTEAFF. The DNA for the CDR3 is TGTGCCAGCAGCTTAGTCACCCGGAGCGACACTGAAGCTTTCTTT.

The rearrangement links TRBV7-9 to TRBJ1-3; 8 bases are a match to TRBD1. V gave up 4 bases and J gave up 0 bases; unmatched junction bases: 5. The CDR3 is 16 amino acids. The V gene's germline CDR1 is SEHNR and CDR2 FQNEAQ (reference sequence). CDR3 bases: TGTGCCAGCAGCTCGGACAGGGCCAGCTCTGGAAACACCATATATTTT. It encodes CASSSDRASSGNTIYF.

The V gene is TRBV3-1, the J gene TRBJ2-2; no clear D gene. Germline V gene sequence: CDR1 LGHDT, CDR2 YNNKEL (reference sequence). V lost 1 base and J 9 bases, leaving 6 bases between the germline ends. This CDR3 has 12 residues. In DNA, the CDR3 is TGTGCCAGCAGCCAAGGGGGTAGGGAGCTGTTTTTT. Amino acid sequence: CASSQGGRELFF.

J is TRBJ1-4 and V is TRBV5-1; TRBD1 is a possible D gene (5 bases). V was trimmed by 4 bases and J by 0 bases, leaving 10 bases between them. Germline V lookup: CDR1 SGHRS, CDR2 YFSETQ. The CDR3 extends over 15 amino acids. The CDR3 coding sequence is TGCGCCAGCAGCATTACAGGTTCAACTAATGAAAAACTGTTTTTT. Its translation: CASSITGSTNEKLFF.

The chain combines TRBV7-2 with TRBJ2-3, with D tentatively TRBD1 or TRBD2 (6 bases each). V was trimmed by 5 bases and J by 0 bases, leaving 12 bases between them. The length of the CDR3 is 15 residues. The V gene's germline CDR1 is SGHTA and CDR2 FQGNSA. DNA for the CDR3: TGTGCCAGCAGCCAGACGGGGGCAAGCACAGATACGCAGTATTTT. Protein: CASSQTGASTDTQYF.

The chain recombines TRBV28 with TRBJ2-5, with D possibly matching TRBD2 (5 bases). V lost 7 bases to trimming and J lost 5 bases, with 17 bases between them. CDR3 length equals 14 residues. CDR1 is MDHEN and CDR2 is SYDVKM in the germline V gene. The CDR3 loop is CASTLIVGSETQYF. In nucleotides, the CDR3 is TGTGCCAGCACCTTAATTGTGGGGAGCGAGACCCAGTACTTC.

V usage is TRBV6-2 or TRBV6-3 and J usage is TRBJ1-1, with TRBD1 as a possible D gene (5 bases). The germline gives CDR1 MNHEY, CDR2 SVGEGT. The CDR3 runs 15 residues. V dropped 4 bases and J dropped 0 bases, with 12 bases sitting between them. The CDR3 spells CASSSLGTVNTEAFF. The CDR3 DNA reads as TGTGCCAGCAGTTCCTTAGGGACGGTGAACACTGAAGCTTTCTTT.

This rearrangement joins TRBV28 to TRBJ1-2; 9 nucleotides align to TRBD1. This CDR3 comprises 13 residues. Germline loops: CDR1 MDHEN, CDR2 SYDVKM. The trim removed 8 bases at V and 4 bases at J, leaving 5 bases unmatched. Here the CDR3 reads CASWDRAPYGYTF. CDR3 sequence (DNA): TGTGCCAGCTGGGACAGGGCCCCCTATGGCTACACCTTC.

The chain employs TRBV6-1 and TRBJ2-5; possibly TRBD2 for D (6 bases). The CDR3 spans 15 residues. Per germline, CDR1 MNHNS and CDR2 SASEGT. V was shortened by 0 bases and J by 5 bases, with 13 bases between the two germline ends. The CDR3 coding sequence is TGTGCCAGCAGTGAAGCGCCGACTAGGGGCGAGACCCAGTACTTC. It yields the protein CASSEAPTRGETQYF.

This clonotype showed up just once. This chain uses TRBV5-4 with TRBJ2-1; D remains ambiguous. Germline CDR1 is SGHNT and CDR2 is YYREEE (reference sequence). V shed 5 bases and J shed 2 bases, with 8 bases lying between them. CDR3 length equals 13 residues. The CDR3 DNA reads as TGTGCCAGCAGTTTTGACGCCTACAATGAGCAGTTCTTC. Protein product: CASSFDAYNEQFF.

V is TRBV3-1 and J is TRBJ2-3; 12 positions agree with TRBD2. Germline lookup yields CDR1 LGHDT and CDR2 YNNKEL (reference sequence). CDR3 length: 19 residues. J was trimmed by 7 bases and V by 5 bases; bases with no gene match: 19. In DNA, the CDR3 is TGTGCCAGCAGCGGGCTAAGACGGACTAGCGGGGCCCGAGGATATACGCAGTATTTT. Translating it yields CASSGLRRTSGARGYTQYF.

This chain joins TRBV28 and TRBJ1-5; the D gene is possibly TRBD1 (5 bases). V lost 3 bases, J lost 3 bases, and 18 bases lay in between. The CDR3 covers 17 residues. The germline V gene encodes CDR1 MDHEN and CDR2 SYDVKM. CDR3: CASSLGRIRDYNQPQHF. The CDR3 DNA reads TGTGCCAGCAGTTTGGGGCGTATCCGGGACTACAATCAGCCCCAGCATTTT. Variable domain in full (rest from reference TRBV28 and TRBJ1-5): DVKVTQSSRYLVKRTGEKVFLECVQDMDHENMFWYRQDPGLGLRLIYFSYDVKMKEKGDIPEGYSVSREKKERFSLILESASTNQTSMYLCASSLGRIRDYNQPQHFGDGTRLSIL.

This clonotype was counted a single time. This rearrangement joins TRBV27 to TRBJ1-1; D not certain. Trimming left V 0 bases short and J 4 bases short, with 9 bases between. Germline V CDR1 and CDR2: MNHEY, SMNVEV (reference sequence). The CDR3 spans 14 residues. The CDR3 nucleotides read TGTGCCAGCAGTTTATCGGCAAGTCCCACTGAAGCTTTCTTT. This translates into CASSLSASPTEAFF.

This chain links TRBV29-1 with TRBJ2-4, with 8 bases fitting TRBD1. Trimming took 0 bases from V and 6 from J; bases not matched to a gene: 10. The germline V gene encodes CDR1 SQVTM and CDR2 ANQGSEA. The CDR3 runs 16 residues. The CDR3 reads CSVEDTRTGQPNIQYF. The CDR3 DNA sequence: TGCAGCGTTGAAGACACAAGGACAGGGCAACCAAACATTCAGTACTTC.

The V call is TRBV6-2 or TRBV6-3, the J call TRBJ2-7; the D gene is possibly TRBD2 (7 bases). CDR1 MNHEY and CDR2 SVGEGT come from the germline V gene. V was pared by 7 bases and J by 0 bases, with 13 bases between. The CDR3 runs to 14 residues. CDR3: CASTKGGISYEQYF. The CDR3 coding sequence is TGTGCCAGCACCAAGGGGGGGATCTCCTACGAGCAGTACTTC.

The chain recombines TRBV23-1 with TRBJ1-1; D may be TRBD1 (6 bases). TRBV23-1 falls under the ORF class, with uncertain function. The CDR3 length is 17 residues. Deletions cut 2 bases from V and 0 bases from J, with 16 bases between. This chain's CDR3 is CASSQIALGTLNTEAFF. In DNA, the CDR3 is TGCGCCAGCAGTCAAATAGCCCTAGGGACACTGAACACTGAAGCTTTCTTT.